Listed below are T cell receptor beta chains from one sample, sequenced in a study of T cells in Graves' hyperthyroidism and ophthalmopathy. MiXCR was run by TCRdb on the multiplex PCR reads, yielding one entry per CDR3 protein. This sample carries about 100,000 distinct CDR3 sequences, about 15% of them seen once, and the ten largest clones take 42%. The specimen was blood. Receptor source: a woman between 50 and 59 years old with Graves' hyperthyroidism. Each CDR3 is given with its conserved first and last residue. A D gene is named only where the DNA matches it firmly. The size entry is marked missing in some rows and otherwise reads once, few, many or a size class.

v_call	d_call	clone_size	j_call	cdr3_nt	cdr3_aa
TRBV6-1	NA	NA	TRBJ2-2	TGTGCCAGCAGTACAGGGATTCAGTCCCCAAGGGTCCGGGAGCTGTTTTTT	CASSTGIQSPRVRELFF
TRBV5-1	TRBD2	many	TRBJ2-1	TGCGCCAGCAGCTCGACTAGCGGGAGGTCTTACAATGAGCAGTTCTTC	CASSSTSGRSYNEQFF
TRBV6-1	TRBD1	NA	TRBJ1-6	TGTGCCTGCAGTGAAAGGGCGAGACAGGGGGCTGATTCACCCCTCCACTTT	CACSERARQGADSPLHF
TRBV9	TRBD2	NA	TRBJ2-1	TGTGCCAGCAGCGTAGGACGGGGGGGGGGGGAAGGTGAGCAGTTCTTC	CASSVGRGGGEGEQFF
TRBV12-3/TRBV12-4	NA	many	TRBJ2-1	TGTGCCAGCAGCCCGCAGGAACCTCGGTTGGGCAATGAGCAGTTCTTC	CASSPQEPRLGNEQFF
TRBV5-1	TRBD1	many	TRBJ2-5	TGCGCCAGCAGCCGATTGACAGGGGGCATGAAGACCCAGTACTTC	CASSRLTGGMKTQYF
TRBV6-1	NA	many	TRBJ1-2	TGTGCCAGCAGTTCAGAGGACTCCCGGGACACCGGATCGGGCTACACCTTC	CASSSEDSRDTGSGYTF
TRBV12-5	NA	many	TRBJ2-2	TGTGCTAGTGGTTTGGGTGGCGGGGGCGGGTCGACCGGGGAGCTGTTTTTT	CASGLGGGGGSTGELFF
TRBV6-1	NA	many	TRBJ2-1	TGTGCCAGCAGTGAAGGGACAGAATACAATGAGCAGTTCTTC	CASSEGTEYNEQFF
TRBV6-1	NA	many	TRBJ2-5	TGTGCCAGCGCCCTGGAGGTGTGGGAGACCCAGTACTTC	CASALEVWETQYF
TRBV19	TRBD1	many	TRBJ1-4	TGTGCCACCGCCACCTCGGGACAGGGGAATTCAAAACTGTTTTTT	CATATSGQGNSKLFF
TRBV12-3/TRBV12-4	TRBD1	few	TRBJ1-2	TGTGCCAGCAGTCCGTCCGGGACAGCTCGCTACACCTTC	CASSPSGTARYTF
TRBV13	TRBD1	many	TRBJ1-6	TGTGCCAGCAGCTCTTCCGGGACAGGGAGTTCACCCCTCCACTTT	CASSSSGTGSSPLHF
TRBV2	NA	once	TRBJ1-1	TGTGCCAGCAGTTTTGACTCCAGAAACACTGAAGCTTTCTTT	CASSFDSRNTEAFF
TRBV2	NA	many	TRBJ2-2	TGTGCCAGCAGGTCCGACGGCGGGATAAGGAGCGCCGGGGAGCTGTTTTTT	CASRSDGGIRSAGELFF
TRBV9	TRBD2	many	TRBJ2-3	TGTGCCAGCAGCGTAGTAAGCGGGAGTCGCGCAGATACGCAGTATTTT	CASSVVSGSRADTQYF
TRBV7-9	TRBD1	many	TRBJ2-5	TGTGCCAGCAGCTCGGACAGGGCTCAGGAGACCCAGTACTTC	CASSSDRAQETQYF
TRBV18	TRBD1	NA	TRBJ1-2	TGTGCCAGCTCACCAGTGACAGGGGAGGCTGGCTACACCTTC	CASSPVTGEAGYTF
TRBV19	NA	NA	TRBJ2-3	TGTGCCAGTAGTATAGGGCGGACTAGCACAGATACGCAGTATTTT	CASSIGRTSTDTQYF
TRBV11-2	NA	NA	TRBJ2-5	TGTGCCAGCAGCTTCGGCGTTAGGTCCCTCGCCCCAGAGACCCAGTACTTC	CASSFGVRSLAPETQYF
TRBV29-1	TRBD2	many	TRBJ2-1	TGCAGCGTTGTCCCTCGGGGCGGGAGCTCCTACAATGAGCAGTTCTTC	CSVVPRGGSSYNEQFF
TRBV5-4	NA	many	TRBJ2-3	TGTGCCAGCAGCGTTGTTAGCACAGATACGCAGTATTTT	CASSVVSTDTQYF
TRBV19	TRBD1	few	TRBJ2-2	TGTGCCAGTAGTATAACCCGACAGGGTGGTCTCGGGGAGCTGTTTTTT	CASSITRQGGLGELFF
TRBV24-1	NA	many	TRBJ1-1	TGTGCCACCAGTGTTGGGAACACTGAAGCTTTCTTT	CATSVGNTEAFF
TRBV7-2	NA	many	TRBJ2-1	TGTGCCAGCAGCTTAGTCGGGAGCACCAATGAGCAGTTCTTC	CASSLVGSTNEQFF
TRBV7-3	NA	many	TRBJ2-1	TGTGCCAGCAGCACGGACCCGCTCTACCTATACAATGAGCAGTTCTTC	CASSTDPLYLYNEQFF
TRBV6-1	TRBD1	once	TRBJ2-7	TGTGCCAGCAGTAAACGGACAGGGGGCGACGAGCAGTACTTC	CASSKRTGGDEQYF
TRBV29-1	NA	many	TRBJ2-2	TGCAGCGTTGAAACTTTGAACACCGGGGAGCTGTTTTTT	CSVETLNTGELFF
TRBV12-3/TRBV12-4	TRBD1	NA	TRBJ1-1	TGTGCCAGCAGTCCGCTGACAGGGGGTTACACTGAAGCTTTCTTT	CASSPLTGGYTEAFF